The 17 T cell receptor beta chains below all came from one sample that was sequenced in a study of T cell repertoires in cytomegalovirus infection. MiXCR, run by TCRdb on the reads, gives a single entry per CDR3 protein. The sample yields hundreds of thousands of distinct CDR3 sequences, 20% to 30% seen once. The sequencing sample was made of CD8+ T cells from PBMCs. The receptors were gathered from a human donor in good health (CMV status not recorded). Some clones in this sample may be carry-over from other donors' samples.

The V call is TRBV12-5, the J call TRBJ1-5; the D gene is possibly TRBD1 (5 bases). The germline gives CDR1 LGHNT, CDR2 FRNRAP. The CDR3 sequence is 15 residues long. Deletions cut 1 base from V and 7 bases from J, with 14 bases between. The DNA for the CDR3 is TGTGCTAGTGGTTTGGAGCCCCAGGGATACCAGCCCCAGCATTTT. As protein: CASGLEPQGYQPQHF.

The chain uses TRBV29-1 and TRBJ2-1; 14 positions agree with TRBD2. This CDR3 is built from 13 residues. Germline V gives CDR1 SQVTM, CDR2 ANQGSEA. Trimming took 8 bases from V and 9 from J; bases not matched to a gene: 6. CDR3 coding DNA: TGCAGCTTCCGACTAGCGGGGGGGCCTGAGCAGTTCTTC. Encoded protein: CSFRLAGGPEQFF.

This clonotype was detected ten times or more. The chain couples TRBV12-5 to TRBJ2-7; 7 bases are a match to TRBD2. This CDR3 contains 15 residues. Germline values: CDR1 LGHNT, CDR2 FRNRAP. Trimming removed 2 bases from V and 5 bases from J; junction bases left unmatched: 9. The CDR3 DNA reads TGTGCTAGTGGTTTGTCCTGGGGGGGGAACCACGAGCAGTACTTC. Translating it yields CASGLSWGGNHEQYF.

There are a few counts of this clonotype. The V and J genes are TRBV4-3 and TRBJ2-1, with 9 nucleotides matching TRBD1. The V and J ends lost 0 bases and 3 bases, in that order; junction bases with no gene match: 6. Germline V lookup: CDR1 LGHNA, CDR2 YSLEER. CDR3 length: 17 residues. The CDR3 DNA is TGCGCCAGCAGCCAAGACCAGACAGGGGGGGACTACAATGAGCAGTTCTTC. This sequence encodes CASSQDQTGGDYNEQFF.

Notes on this clonotype: A clone one base away is much larger, so this may be a read error. The chain joins TRBV10-3 to TRBJ2-1; D remains unclear. From germline, CDR1 is ENHRY and CDR2 SYGVKD. The CDR3 totals 12 residues. Trimming left V 0 bases short and J 11 bases short, with 8 bases between. The CDR3 DNA follows: TGTGCCATCAGTGAGTCTGACGTACAGCAGTTCTTC. Encoded protein: CAISESDVQQFF.

This clonotype was seen only a few times. The J gene is TRBJ2-7, the V gene TRBV29-1; D gene uncertain. CDR1 and CDR2 from the germline V gene are SQVTM and ANQGSEA. CDR3 size: 16 residues. Trimming cost V 1 base and J 0 bases, with 16 bases left between them. CDR3 protein: CSVEGERDGTSYEQYF. CDR3 nucleotide sequence: TGCAGCGTTGAAGGGGAAAGAGACGGCACCTCCTACGAGCAGTACTTC.

The chain employs TRBV7-8 and TRBJ2-1; TRBD2 aligns across 8 bases. V was pared by 5 bases and J by 5 bases, with 17 bases of the junction left unmatched. This CDR3 has 18 residues. Germline V gene lookup returns CDR1 SGHVS and CDR2 FQNEAQ. The CDR3 DNA is TGTGCCAGCAGCGACCCGATTGGCGGGGGGCTCCCCAACAATGAGCAGTTCTTC. Amino acid sequence: CASSDPIGGGLPNNEQFF.

This clonotype was observed a few times. In nucleotides, the CDR3 is TGTGCCAGCAGCTCGGGGGGGCCAGGCACAGATACGCAGTATTTT. It specifies CASSSGGPGTDTQYF. V is TRBV5-4 and J is TRBJ2-3, with TRBD2 identical over 8 bases. Germline V CDR1 and CDR2: SGHNT, YYREEE (reference sequence). The CDR3 runs to 15 residues. J gave up 1 base and V 3 bases, and 4 bases lay outside the gene matches.

The chain recombines TRBV4-3 with TRBJ2-2, with 7 bases identical to TRBD1. Germline-derived CDR1 and CDR2 are LGHNA and YSLEER. The CDR3 extends over 18 amino acids. Germline trimming cut 4 bases from V and 6 bases from J; bases unmatched to any gene: 17. The CDR3 protein is CASSPEPIGDSPSGELFF. As DNA, the CDR3 is TGCGCCAGCAGCCCGGAGCCCATAGGGGACAGTCCGTCCGGGGAGCTGTTTTTT.

This clonotype occurred a few times. This rearrangement joins TRBV5-4 to TRBJ2-5; 8 bases are shared with TRBD1. V shed 4 bases and J 5 bases; nucleotides not matched to a gene: 16. The CDR3 runs to 17 residues. CDR1 is SGHNT, CDR2 YYREEE, per germline (reference sequence). The CDR3 sequence is CASSQERPGGWVETQYF. Written as DNA, the CDR3 is TGTGCCAGCAGCCAGGAGAGGCCAGGGGGCTGGGTGGAGACCCAGTACTTC.

The CDR3 coding sequence is TGTGCCAGCAGCTCCCGACAGGGGGCCGGCTATGGCTACACCTTC. Encoded protein: CASSSRQGAGYGYTF. The chain carries TRBV7-3 and TRBJ1-2; 10 bases line up with TRBD1. The CDR3 contains 15 residues. The junction had 6 bases not matched to a gene; V was cut back by 4 bases and J by 4 bases. Looked up from germline, CDR1 is SGHTA and CDR2 is FQGTGA.

This clonotype was counted a few times. The rearrangement links TRBV19 to TRBJ2-2, with TRBD1 matching over 9 bases. CDR3 size: 17 residues. Germline assignment: CDR1 LNHDA and CDR2 SQIVND (reference sequence). Trimming at V came to 5 bases and at J to 7 bases, leaving 14 bases not matched to a gene. The CDR3 DNA follows: TGTGCCAGTAGTGACCCGCGTAGGACAGGGGTTCACGGGGAGCTGTTTTTT. Encoded protein: CASSDPRRTGVHGELFF.

Regarding this clonotype: This may be a read error: a much more frequent sequence differs by one nucleotide. The rearrangement uses TRBV7-3 and TRBJ1-5, with a tentative D call TRBD1 (5 bases). This CDR3 contains 13 residues. Germline V gene data show CDR1 as SGHTA and CDR2 as FQGTGA. For the CDR3, the DNA is TGTGCCAGCAGCGCCGGGGCGATGGGGCCCCTGCATTTT. The encoded protein is CASSAGAMGPLHF.

This clonotype was recorded many times. This chain joins TRBV7-9 and TRBJ2-3; possible D gene TRBD2, 5 bases. V lost 5 bases and J 1 base, leaving 13 bases between the germline ends. CDR1 is SEHNR and CDR2 is FQNEAQ in the germline V gene (reference sequence). This CDR3 has 15 residues. This CDR3 reads CASSLRDFGTDTQYF. In nucleotides, the CDR3 is TGTGCCAGCAGCCTCCGGGATTTCGGCACAGATACGCAGTATTTT.

This clonotype was seen a handful of times. This chain uses TRBV12-3 or TRBV12-4 with TRBJ2-7; D might be TRBD1 (6 bases). The V and J ends lost 3 bases and 3 bases respectively, with 15 bases between them. This CDR3 is built from 15 residues. The CDR3 coding sequence is TGTGCCAGCAGTTTCACCCTGGGACAAAACTACGAGCAGTACGTC. This codes for CASSFTLGQNYEQYV.

This clonotype was counted between two and nine times. The chain recombines TRBV12-3 or TRBV12-4 with TRBJ2-2, with 9 bases matching TRBD2. The trim removed 10 bases at V and 5 bases at J, leaving 5 bases unmatched. This CDR3 is built from 13 residues. The CDR3 nucleotides are TGTGCCACTGGCGGGGGGGAGACCGGGGAGCTGTTTTTT. Residues: CATGGGETGELFF.

J is TRBJ2-3 and V is TRBV14; D ambiguous. This CDR3 has 15 amino acids. V lost 4 bases and J 0 bases, leaving 11 bases between the germline ends. Germline values: CDR1 SGHDN, CDR2 FVKESK. In nucleotides, the CDR3 is TGTGCCAGCAGCCGGAGACTTTTTAGCACAGATACGCAGTATTTT. Its protein product is CASSRRLFSTDTQYF.